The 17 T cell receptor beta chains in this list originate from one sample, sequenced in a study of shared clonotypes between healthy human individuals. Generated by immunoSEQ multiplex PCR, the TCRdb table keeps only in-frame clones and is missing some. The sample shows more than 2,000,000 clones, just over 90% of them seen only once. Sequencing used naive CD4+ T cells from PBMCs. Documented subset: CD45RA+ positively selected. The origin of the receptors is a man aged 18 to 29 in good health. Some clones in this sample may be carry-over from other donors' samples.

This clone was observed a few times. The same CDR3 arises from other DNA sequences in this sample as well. This chain's CDR3 is CASSLQGGTEAFF. The CDR3, as DNA: TGTGCCAGCAGCTTACAGGGGGGCACTGAAGCTTTCTTT. This sequence joins TRBV7-9 and TRBJ1-1; 7 bases are a match to TRBD1. V trimming: 2 bases; J trimming: 4 bases; junction bases outside the gene matches: 1. CDR3 length: 13 amino acids. Germline CDR1 and CDR2: SEHNR and FQNEAQ (reference sequence).

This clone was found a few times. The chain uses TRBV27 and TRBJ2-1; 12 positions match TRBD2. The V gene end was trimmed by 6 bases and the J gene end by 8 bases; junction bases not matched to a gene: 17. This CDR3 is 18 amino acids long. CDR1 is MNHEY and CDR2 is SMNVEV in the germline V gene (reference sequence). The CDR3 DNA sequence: TGTGCCAGCAGCACCAGGACTAGCGGGGTTAGGGTCGGCTATGAGCAGTTCTTC. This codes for CASSTRTSGVRVGYEQFF.

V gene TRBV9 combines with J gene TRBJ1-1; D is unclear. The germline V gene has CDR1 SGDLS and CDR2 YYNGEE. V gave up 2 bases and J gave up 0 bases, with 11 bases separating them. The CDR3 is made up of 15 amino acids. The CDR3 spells CASSVDGKMNTEAFF. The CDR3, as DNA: TGTGCCAGCAGCGTGGACGGTAAAATGAACACTGAAGCTTTCTTT. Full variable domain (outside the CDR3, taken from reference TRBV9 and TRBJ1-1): DSGVTQTPKHLITATGQRVTLRCSPRSGDLSVYWYQQSLDQGLQFLIQYYNGEERAKGNILERFSAQQFPDLHSELNLSSLELGDSALYFCASSVDGKMNTEAFFGQGTRLTVV.

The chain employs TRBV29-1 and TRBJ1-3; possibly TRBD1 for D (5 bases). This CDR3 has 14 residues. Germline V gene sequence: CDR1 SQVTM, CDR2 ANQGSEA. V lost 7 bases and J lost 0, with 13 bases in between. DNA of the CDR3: TGCAGCGGAATAGGGGTAGGCTCTGGAAACACCATATATTTT. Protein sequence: CSGIGVGSGNTIYF.

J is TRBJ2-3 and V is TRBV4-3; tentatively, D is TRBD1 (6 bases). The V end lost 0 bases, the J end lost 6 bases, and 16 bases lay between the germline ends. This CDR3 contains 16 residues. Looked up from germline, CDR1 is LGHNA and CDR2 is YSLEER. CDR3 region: CASSQELDRGWDTQYF. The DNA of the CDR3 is TGCGCCAGCAGCCAAGAGTTAGATAGGGGGTGGGATACGCAGTATTTT.

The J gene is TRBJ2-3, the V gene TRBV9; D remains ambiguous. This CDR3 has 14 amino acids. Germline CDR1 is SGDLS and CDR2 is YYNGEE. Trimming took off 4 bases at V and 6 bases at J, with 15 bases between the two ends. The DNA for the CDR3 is TGTGCCAGCAGCCCGCTAACCCCGTCGGATACGCAGTATTTT. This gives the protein CASSPLTPSDTQYF. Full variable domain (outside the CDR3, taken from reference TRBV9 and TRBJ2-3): DSGVTQTPKHLITATGQRVTLRCSPRSGDLSVYWYQQSLDQGLQFLIQYYNGEERAKGNILERFSAQQFPDLHSELNLSSLELGDSALYFCASSPLTPSDTQYFGPGTRLTVL.

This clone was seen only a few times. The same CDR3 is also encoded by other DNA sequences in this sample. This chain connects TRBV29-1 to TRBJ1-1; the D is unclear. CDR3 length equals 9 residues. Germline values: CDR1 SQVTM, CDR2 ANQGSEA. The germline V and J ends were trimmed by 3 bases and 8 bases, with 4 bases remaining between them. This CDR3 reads CSVDREAFF. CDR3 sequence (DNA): TGCAGCGTTGACAGAGAAGCTTTCTTT.

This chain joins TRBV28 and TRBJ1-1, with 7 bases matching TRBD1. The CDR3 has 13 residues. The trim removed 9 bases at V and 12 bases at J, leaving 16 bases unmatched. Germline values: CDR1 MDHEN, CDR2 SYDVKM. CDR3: CASQLLLQGRPFF. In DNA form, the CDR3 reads TGTGCCAGTCAACTTCTATTACAGGGGAGACCTTTCTTT.

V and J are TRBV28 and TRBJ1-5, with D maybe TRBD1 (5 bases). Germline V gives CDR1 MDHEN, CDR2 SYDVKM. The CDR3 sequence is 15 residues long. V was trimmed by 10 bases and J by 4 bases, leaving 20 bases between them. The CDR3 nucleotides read TGTGCCACCGTTTCGCCCAGGGTAGGGAATCAGCCCCAGCATTTT. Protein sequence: CATVSPRVGNQPQHF.

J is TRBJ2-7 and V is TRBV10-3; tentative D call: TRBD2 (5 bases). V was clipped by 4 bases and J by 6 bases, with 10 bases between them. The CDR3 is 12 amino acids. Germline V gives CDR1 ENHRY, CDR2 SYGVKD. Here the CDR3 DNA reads TGTGCCATCAGTGGGGGAGATCCCGAGCAGTACTTC. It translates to CAISGGDPEQYF.

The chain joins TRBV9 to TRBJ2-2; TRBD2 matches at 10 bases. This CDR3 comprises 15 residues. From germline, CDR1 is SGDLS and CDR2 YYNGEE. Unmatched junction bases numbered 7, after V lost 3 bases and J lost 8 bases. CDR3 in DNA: TGTGCCAGCAGCGCTCTAGCGGGAGTAGCTGGGGAGCTGTTTTTT. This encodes CASSALAGVAGELFF.

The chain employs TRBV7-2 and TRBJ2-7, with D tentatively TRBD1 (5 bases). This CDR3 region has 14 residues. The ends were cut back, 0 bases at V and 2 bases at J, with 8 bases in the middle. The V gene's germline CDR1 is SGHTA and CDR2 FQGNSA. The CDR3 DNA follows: TGTGCCAGCAGCTTAGCGATGGGGCCCTACGAGCAGTACTTC. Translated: CASSLAMGPYEQYF.

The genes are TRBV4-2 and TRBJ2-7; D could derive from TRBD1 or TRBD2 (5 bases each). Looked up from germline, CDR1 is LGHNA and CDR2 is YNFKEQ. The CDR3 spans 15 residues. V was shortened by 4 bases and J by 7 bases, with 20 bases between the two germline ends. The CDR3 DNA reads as TGTGCCAGCAGCCCCGTCGGGACGGTTGGAGTAGAGCAGTACTTC. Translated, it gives CASSPVGTVGVEQYF.

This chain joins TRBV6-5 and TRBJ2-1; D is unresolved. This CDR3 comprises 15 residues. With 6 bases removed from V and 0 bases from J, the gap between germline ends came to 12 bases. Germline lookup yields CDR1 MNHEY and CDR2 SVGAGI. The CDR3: CASSLYPSSYNEQFF. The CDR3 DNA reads TGTGCCAGCAGCCTATACCCCAGCTCCTACAATGAGCAGTTCTTC.

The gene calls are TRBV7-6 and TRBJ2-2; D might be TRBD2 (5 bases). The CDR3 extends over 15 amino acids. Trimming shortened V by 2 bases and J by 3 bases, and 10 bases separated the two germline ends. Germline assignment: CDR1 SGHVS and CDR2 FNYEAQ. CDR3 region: CASSLYRGDTGELFF. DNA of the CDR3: TGTGCCAGCAGCTTATACCGGGGAGACACCGGGGAGCTGTTTTTT. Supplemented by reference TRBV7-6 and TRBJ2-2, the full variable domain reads GAGVSQSPRYKVTKRGQDVALRCDPISGHVSLYWYRQALGQGPEFLTYFNYEAQQDKSGLPNDRFSAERPEGSISTLTIQRTEQRDSAMYRCASSLYRGDTGELFFGEGSRLTVL.

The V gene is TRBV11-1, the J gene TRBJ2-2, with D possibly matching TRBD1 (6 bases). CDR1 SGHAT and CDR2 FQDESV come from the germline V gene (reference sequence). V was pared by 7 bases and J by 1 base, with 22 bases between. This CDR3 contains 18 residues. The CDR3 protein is CASTIGVQGFGNTGELFF. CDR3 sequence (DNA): TGTGCCAGCACCATCGGCGTACAGGGCTTCGGGAACACCGGGGAGCTGTTTTTT.

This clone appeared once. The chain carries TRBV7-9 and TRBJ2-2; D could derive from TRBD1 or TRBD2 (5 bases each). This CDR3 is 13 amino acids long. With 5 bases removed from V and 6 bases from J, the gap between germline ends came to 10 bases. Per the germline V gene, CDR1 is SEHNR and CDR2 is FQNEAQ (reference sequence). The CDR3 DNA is TGTGCCAGCAGCCCCTTGGGGGCCGGGGAGCTGTTTTTT. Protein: CASSPLGAGELFF.